This TCR beta chain was retrieved from a study of shared clonotypes between healthy human individuals. Splitting of each subset's genomic DNA was done evenly across several immunoSEQ plates. Each PCR replicate run on unsorted PBMC took in about 300 ng DNA, tens of thousands of T cell genomes. Sequencing of unsorted PBMC DNA was carried out using ten immunoSEQ deep assay plates. Method: immunoSEQ multiplex PCR; TCRdb's copy keeps in-frame clones and lacks some. Of 400,000 to 500,000 clones in the sample, about 79% were seen once. Germline CDR1 reads GTSNPN; CDR2 reads SVGIG (reference sequence). This CDR3 contains 15 residues. V was pared by 0 bases and J by 3 bases, with 11 bases between. Caucasian adults living in Nashville, Tennessee, provided all samples.

The source of this sequence is a woman between 40 and 55 years old in good health. Some clones in this sample may be carry-over from other donors' samples. V is TRBV30 and J is TRBJ1-4; a weak D match, TRBD1 (5 bases). Material: PBMCs. The chain's CDR3 is CAWSVHKGPNEKLFF. For the CDR3, the DNA is TGTGCCTGGAGTGTACACAAGGGGCCTAATGAAAAACTGTTTTTT.